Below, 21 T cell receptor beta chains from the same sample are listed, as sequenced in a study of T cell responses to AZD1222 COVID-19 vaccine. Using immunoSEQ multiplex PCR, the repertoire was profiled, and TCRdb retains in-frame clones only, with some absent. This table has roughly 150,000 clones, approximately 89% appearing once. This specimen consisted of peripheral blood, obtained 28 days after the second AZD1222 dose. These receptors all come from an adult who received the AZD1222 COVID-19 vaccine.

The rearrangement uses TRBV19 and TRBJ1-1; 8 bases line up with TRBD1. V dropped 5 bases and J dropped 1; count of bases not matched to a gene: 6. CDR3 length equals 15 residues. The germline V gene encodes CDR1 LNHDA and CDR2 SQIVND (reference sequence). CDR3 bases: TGTGCCAGTAGTCCTCGGACAGGGAGGAACACTGAAGCTTTCTTT. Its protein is CASSPRTGRNTEAFF.

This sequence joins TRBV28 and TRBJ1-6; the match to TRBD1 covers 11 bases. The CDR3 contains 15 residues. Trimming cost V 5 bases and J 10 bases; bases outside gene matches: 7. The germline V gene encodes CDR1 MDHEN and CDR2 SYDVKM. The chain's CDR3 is CASSERTGGESPLHF. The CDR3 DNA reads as TGTGCCAGCAGTGAACGGACAGGGGGCGAGTCACCCCTCCACTTT. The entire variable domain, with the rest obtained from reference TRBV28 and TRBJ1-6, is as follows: DVKVTQSSRYLVKRTGEKVFLECVQDMDHENMFWYRQDPGLGLRLIYFSYDVKMKEKGDIPEGYSVSREKKERFSLILESASTNQTSMYLCASSERTGGESPLHFGNGTRLTVT.

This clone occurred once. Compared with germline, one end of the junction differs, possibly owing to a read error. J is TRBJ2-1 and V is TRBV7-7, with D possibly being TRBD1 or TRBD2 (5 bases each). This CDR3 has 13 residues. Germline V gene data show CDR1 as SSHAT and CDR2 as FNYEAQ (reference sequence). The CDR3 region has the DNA TGTGCTAGCAGCTTAGAAGGGGCGGGTGAGCAGTTCTTC. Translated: CASSLEGAGEQFF.

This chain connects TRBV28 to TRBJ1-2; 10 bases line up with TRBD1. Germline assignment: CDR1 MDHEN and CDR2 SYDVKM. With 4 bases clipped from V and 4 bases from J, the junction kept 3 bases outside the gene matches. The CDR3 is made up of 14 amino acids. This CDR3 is CASSSGTGVYGYTF. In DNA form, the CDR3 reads TGTGCCAGCAGTTCCGGGACAGGGGTCTATGGCTACACCTTC.

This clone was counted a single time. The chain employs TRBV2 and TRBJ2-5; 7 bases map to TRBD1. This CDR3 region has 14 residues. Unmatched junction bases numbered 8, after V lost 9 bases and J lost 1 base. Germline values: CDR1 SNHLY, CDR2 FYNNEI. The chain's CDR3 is CARGGQTPQETQYF. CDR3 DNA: TGTGCCAGAGGGGGACAGACACCCCAAGAGACCCAGTACTTC.

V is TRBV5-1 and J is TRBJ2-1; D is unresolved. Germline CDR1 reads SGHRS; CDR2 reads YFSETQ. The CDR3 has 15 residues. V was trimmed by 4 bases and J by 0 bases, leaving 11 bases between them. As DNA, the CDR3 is TGCGCCAGCAGCAAAGGAACGAGCTCCTACAATGAGCAGTTCTTC. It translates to CASSKGTSSYNEQFF.

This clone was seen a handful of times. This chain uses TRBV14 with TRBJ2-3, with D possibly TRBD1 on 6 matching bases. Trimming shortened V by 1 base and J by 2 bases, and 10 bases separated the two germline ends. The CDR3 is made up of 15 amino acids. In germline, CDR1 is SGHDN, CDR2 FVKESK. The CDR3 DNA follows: TGTGCCAGCAGCCAAGTTCAGGGGCTCACAGATACGCAGTATTTT. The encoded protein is CASSQVQGLTDTQYF.

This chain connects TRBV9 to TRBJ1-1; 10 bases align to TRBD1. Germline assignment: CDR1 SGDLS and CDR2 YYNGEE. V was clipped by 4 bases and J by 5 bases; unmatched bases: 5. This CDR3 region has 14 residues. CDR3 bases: TGTGCCAGCAGCAAGACAGGGGGCGGGACTGAAGCTTTCTTT. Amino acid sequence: CASSKTGGGTEAFF.

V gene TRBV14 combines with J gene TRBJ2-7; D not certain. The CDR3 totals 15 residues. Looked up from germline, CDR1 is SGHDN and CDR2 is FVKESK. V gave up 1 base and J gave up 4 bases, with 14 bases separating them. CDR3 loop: CASSQGLAPTYEQYF. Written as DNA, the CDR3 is TGTGCCAGCAGCCAAGGTTTGGCGCCGACATACGAGCAGTACTTC. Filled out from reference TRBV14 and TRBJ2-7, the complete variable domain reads EAGVTQFPSHSVIEKGQTVTLRCDPISGHDNLYWYRRVMGKEIKFLLHFVKESKQDESGMPNNRFLAERTGGTYSTLKVQPAELEDSGVYFCASSQGLAPTYEQYFGPGTRLTVT.

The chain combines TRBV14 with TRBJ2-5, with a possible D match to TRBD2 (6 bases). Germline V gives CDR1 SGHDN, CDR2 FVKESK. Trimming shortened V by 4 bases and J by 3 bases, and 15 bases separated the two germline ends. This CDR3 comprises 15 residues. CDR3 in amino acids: CASSRLVQEKETQYF. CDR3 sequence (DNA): TGTGCCAGCAGCCGACTAGTTCAGGAAAAAGAGACCCAGTACTTC.

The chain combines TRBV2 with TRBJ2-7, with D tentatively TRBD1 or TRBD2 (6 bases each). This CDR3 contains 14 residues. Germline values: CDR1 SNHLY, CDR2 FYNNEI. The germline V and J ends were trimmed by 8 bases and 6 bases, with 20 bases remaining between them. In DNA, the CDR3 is TGTGCCAGCGCCTTAACCCGACAGGAGGGCGAGCAGTACTTC. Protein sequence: CASALTRQEGEQYF.

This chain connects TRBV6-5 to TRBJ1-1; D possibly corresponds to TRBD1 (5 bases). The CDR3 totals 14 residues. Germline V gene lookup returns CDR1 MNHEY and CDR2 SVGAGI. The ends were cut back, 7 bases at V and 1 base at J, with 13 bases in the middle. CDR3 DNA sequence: TGTGCCAGCACGGGACGGAACCAGAACACTGAAGCTTTCTTT. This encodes CASTGRNQNTEAFF.

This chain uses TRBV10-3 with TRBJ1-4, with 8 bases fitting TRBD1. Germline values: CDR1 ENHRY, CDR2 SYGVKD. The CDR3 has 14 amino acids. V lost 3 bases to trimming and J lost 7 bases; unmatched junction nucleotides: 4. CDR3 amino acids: CAISDGQGTEKLFF. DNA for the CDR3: TGTGCCATCAGTGACGGACAGGGAACTGAAAAACTGTTTTTT.

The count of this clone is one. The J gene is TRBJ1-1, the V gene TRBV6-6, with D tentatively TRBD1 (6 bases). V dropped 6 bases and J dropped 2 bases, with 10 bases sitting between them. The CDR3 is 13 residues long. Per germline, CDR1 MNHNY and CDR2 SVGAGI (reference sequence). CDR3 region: CASRQGSNTEAFF. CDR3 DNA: TGTGCCAGCAGACAGGGATCTAACACTGAAGCTTTCTTT.

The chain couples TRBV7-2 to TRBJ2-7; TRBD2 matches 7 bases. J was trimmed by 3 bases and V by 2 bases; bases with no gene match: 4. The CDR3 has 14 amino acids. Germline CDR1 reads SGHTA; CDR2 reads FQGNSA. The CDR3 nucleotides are TGTGCCAGCAGCTTACGGCGGGAGAGCTACGAGCAGTACTTC. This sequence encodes CASSLRRESYEQYF.

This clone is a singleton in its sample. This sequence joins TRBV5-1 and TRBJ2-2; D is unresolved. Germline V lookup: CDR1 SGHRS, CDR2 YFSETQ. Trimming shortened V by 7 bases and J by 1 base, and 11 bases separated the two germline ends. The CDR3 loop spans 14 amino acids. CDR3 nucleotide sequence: TGCGCCAGCTACGCACGGCAGAACACCGGGGAGCTGTTTTTT. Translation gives CASYARQNTGELFF.

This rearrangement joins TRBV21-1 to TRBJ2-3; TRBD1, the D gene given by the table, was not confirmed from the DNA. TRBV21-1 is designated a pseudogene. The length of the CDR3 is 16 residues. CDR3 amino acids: CASSKGPGGITNTQYF. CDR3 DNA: TGTGCCAGCAGCAAGGGGCCAGGGGGCATTACAAATACGCAGTATTTT.

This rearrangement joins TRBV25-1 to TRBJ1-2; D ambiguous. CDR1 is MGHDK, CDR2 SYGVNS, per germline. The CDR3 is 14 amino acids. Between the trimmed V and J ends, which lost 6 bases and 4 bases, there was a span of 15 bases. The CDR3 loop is CASRAAGLIYGYTF. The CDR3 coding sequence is TGTGCCAGCAGGGCGGCCGGGCTTATCTATGGCTACACCTTC.

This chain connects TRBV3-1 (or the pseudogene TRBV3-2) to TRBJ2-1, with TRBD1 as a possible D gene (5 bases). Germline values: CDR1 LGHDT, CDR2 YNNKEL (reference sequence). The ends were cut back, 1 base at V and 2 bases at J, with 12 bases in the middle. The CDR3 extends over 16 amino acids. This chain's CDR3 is CASSQGIGEAYNEQFF. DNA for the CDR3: TGTGCCAGCAGCCAAGGCATAGGGGAAGCCTACAATGAGCAGTTCTTC.

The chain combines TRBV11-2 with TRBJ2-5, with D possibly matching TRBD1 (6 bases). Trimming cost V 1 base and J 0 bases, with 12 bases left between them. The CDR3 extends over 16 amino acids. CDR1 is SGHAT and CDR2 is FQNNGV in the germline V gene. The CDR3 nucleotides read TGTGCCAGCAGCTTAGGACACAGGGCCGACCAAGAGACCCAGTACTTC. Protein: CASSLGHRADQETQYF.

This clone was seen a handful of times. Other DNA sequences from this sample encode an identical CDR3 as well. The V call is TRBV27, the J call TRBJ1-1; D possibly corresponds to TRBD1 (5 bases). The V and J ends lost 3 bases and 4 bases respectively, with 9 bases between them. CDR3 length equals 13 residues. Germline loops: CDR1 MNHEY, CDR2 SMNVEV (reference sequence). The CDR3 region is CASSFRGGTEAFF. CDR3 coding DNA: TGTGCCAGCAGTTTTAGGGGAGGCACTGAAGCTTTCTTT.